These 20 T cell receptor beta chains were all obtained from the same sample, sequenced in a study of blood T cell repertoires in COVID-19. The assay was immunoSEQ multiplex PCR, and TCRdb's table has in-frame clones only and misses some. The sample shows more than 300,000 clones, 89% of them seen only once. Sequencing was carried out using PBMCs or T cells enriched from blood (not recorded which). All receptors come from a woman aged 30 to 39 who had recovered from COVID-19.

The chain combines TRBV9 with TRBJ2-1, with TRBD2 matching over 7 bases. The length of the CDR3 is 16 residues. CDR1 SGDLS and CDR2 YYNGEE come from the germline V gene. V gave up 2 bases and J gave up 1 base; unmatched junction bases: 6. The CDR3 loop is CASSVGSGPSYNEQFF. DNA of the CDR3: TGTGCCAGCAGCGTGGGTAGCGGGCCTTCCTACAATGAGCAGTTCTTC.

The V call is TRBV15, the J call TRBJ2-7, with TRBD2 matching over 9 bases. Germline CDR1 and CDR2: LNHNV and YYDKDF (reference sequence). The CDR3 runs 23 residues. After removal of 0 bases from V and 3 bases from J, the junction contained 27 bases not matched to a gene. The DNA of the CDR3 is TGTGCCACCAGCAGAGATTTTAGGACCCCTAGCGGGATGTCGGCCAGATGGGGCTACGAGCAGTACTTC. Its protein is CATSRDFRTPSGMSARWGYEQYF.

CDR3 nucleotides: TGTGCCAGCAGTTTCGACAGGGCATTTTTCAATGAGCAGTTCTTC. Translated, it gives CASSFDRAFFNEQFF. The chain couples TRBV27 to TRBJ2-1, with 7 bases matching TRBD1. CDR1 MNHEY and CDR2 SMNVEV come from the germline V gene (reference sequence). The length of the CDR3 is 15 residues. V shed 3 bases and J 6 bases; nucleotides not matched to a gene: 8.

The V and J genes are TRBV7-2 and TRBJ2-7; a possible D gene is TRBD2 (5 bases). Looked up from germline, CDR1 is SGHTA and CDR2 is FQGNSA. This CDR3 has 13 residues. V was pared by 1 base and J by 7 bases, with 11 bases between. In nucleotides, the CDR3 is TGTGCCAGCAGCTTAGAGCGGCAAACGGAGCAGTACTTC. Its translation is CASSLERQTEQYF. The full variable domain, completed using reference TRBV7-2 and TRBJ2-7, is GAGVSQSPSNKVTEKGKDVELRCDPISGHTALYWYRQSLGQGLEFLIYFQGNSAPDKSGLPSDRFSAERTGGSVSTLTIQRTQQEDSAVYLCASSLERQTEQYFGPGTRLTVT.

V usage is TRBV10-3 and J usage is TRBJ1-5; maybe TRBD1 (6 bases). V lost 3 bases, J lost 5 bases, and 11 bases lay in between. The CDR3 extends over 14 amino acids. Germline values: CDR1 ENHRY, CDR2 SYGVKD. The CDR3 reads CAISEQGIDQPQHF. In nucleotides, the CDR3 is TGTGCCATCAGTGAACAGGGTATCGATCAGCCCCAGCATTTT.

This rearrangement joins TRBV6-5 to TRBJ1-2; no definite D call. Germline CDR1 and CDR2: MNHEY and SVGAGI. This CDR3 region has 14 residues. V lost 8 bases and J lost 3, with 16 bases in between. The CDR3 DNA reads TGTGCCAGCTCTCCCTCTGGCTCGTACTATGGCTACACCTTC. Its translation: CASSPSGSYYGYTF.

The chain carries TRBV13 and TRBJ1-5; possible D gene TRBD1, 6 bases. The V end lost 5 bases, the J end lost 1 base, and 9 bases lay between the germline ends. The germline gives CDR1 PRHDT, CDR2 FYEKMQ (reference sequence). There are 14 residues in the CDR3. CDR3 in amino acids: CASSPGQSNQPQHF. The CDR3 region has the DNA TGTGCCAGCAGCCCGGGACAAAGCAATCAGCCCCAGCATTTT. The full variable domain, rest sourced from reference TRBV13 and TRBJ1-5, is AAGVIQSPRHLIKEKRETATLKCYPIPRHDTVYWYQQGPGQDPQFLISFYEKMQSDKGSIPDRFSAQQFSDYHSELNMSSLELGDSALYFCASSPGQSNQPQHFGDGTRLSIL.

V and J are TRBV7-2 and TRBJ1-2, with TRBD1 identical over 7 bases. The V gene's germline CDR1 is SGHTA and CDR2 FQGNSA. J lost 8 bases, V lost 4 bases, and 7 bases had no gene match. This CDR3 region has 13 residues. The CDR3 DNA sequence: TGTGCCAGCAGCTCCTTAGCAGGGGGAGGCTACACCTTC. Translated, it gives CASSSLAGGGYTF. Full variable domain (missing parts from reference TRBV7-2 and TRBJ1-2): GAGVSQSPSNKVTEKGKDVELRCDPISGHTALYWYRQSLGQGLEFLIYFQGNSAPDKSGLPSDRFSAERTGGSVSTLTIQRTQQEDSAVYLCASSSLAGGGYTFGSGTRLTVV.

The genes are TRBV6-2 or TRBV6-3 and TRBJ1-1, with D unresolved. Trimming shortened V by 4 bases and J by 1 base, and 4 bases separated the two germline ends. In germline, CDR1 is MNHEY, CDR2 SVGEGT. This CDR3 has 12 residues. CDR3: CASSSWNTEAFF. In nucleotides, the CDR3 is TGTGCCAGCAGTTCGTGGAACACTGAAGCTTTCTTT.

The rearrangement joins TRBV4-3 to TRBJ2-3; 11 nucleotides agree with TRBD2. Germline V CDR1 and CDR2: LGHNA, YSLEER. This CDR3 has 18 residues. J gave up 0 bases and V 4 bases, and 9 bases lay outside the gene matches. Here the CDR3 DNA reads TGCGCCAGCAGCCCGGGACTAGCGGCACCTCTGAGCACAGATACGCAGTATTTT. Translating it yields CASSPGLAAPLSTDTQYF.

V gene TRBV19 combines with J gene TRBJ1-2, with 9 bases that match TRBD1. The germline V gene encodes CDR1 LNHDA and CDR2 SQIVND (reference sequence). CDR3 size: 15 residues. J lost 2 bases, V lost 2 bases, and 3 bases had no gene match. In nucleotides, the CDR3 is TGTGCCAGTAGTATACAGGGACAGGGAAACTATGGCTACACCTTC. It specifies CASSIQGQGNYGYTF.

The V call is TRBV11-2, the J call TRBJ2-2; D is undetermined. Trimming took 5 bases from V and 5 from J, leaving 21 bases between them. Germline CDR1 and CDR2: SGHAT and FQNNGV. The CDR3 loop spans 17 amino acids. The CDR3 protein is CASSLVGSLMWTGELFF. The DNA for the CDR3 is TGTGCCAGCAGCCTGGTGGGTAGCTTAATGTGGACCGGGGAGCTGTTTTTT.

This chain links TRBV2 with TRBJ1-4, with 9 bases aligning to TRBD1. The CDR3 runs 14 residues. Looked up from germline, CDR1 is SNHLY and CDR2 is FYNNEI. V lost 4 bases, J lost 8 bases, and 5 bases stayed unmatched. The CDR3 coding sequence is TGTGCCAGCAGTGTGGACAGGGGAGGCGAAAAACTGTTTTTT. It specifies CASSVDRGGEKLFF.

The chain has TRBV9 and TRBJ2-1; a possible D gene is TRBD2 (5 bases). The CDR3 loop spans 16 amino acids. V was cut by 3 bases and J by 0 bases, with 13 bases left in between. Germline assignment: CDR1 SGDLS and CDR2 YYNGEE. The CDR3 is CASSARTSHSYNEQFF. The CDR3 bases are TGTGCCAGCAGCGCCAGGACTTCTCACTCCTACAATGAGCAGTTCTTC.

The rearrangement uses TRBV12-3 or TRBV12-4 and TRBJ1-1; weak D call: TRBD1 (6 bases). Trimming shortened V by 5 bases and J by 1 base, and 8 bases separated the two germline ends. The CDR3 runs to 13 residues. For the CDR3, the DNA is TGTGCCAGCAGTGGACAGACGAACACTGAAGCTTTCTTT. This codes for CASSGQTNTEAFF.

The rearrangement links TRBV4-3 to TRBJ2-5, with 14 positions matching TRBD2. Germline V gene data show CDR1 as LGHNA and CDR2 as YSLEER. The CDR3 consists of 20 residues. V was clipped by 1 base and J by 5 bases; unmatched bases: 15. CDR3 region: CASSQGDQAGLAGVGETQYF. The CDR3 DNA sequence: TGCGCCAGCAGCCAAGGCGATCAAGCGGGACTAGCGGGAGTTGGCGAGACCCAGTACTTC.

This sequence joins TRBV10-3 and TRBJ2-1; 8 bases agree with TRBD1. The CDR3 has 15 amino acids. Germline lookup yields CDR1 ENHRY and CDR2 SYGVKD. V trimming: 6 bases; J trimming: 7 bases; junction bases outside the gene matches: 11. CDR3 protein: CAIRGQGGLPNEQFF. Here the CDR3 DNA reads TGTGCCATCAGAGGACAGGGTGGACTACCGAATGAGCAGTTCTTC.

This clone was picked up one time. The CDR3 bases are TGTGCCACCAGCCGCGGTAGACAGGGTTGGGACTCACCCCTCCACTTT. It codes for CATSRGRQGWDSPLHF. The rearrangement links TRBV15 to TRBJ1-6, with 7 bases identical to TRBD1. Germline CDR1 and CDR2: LNHNV and YYDKDF (reference sequence). The CDR3 length is 16 residues. Germline trimming cut 5 bases from V and 10 bases from J; bases unmatched to any gene: 14.

With regard to this clone: Relative to the germline gene, one junction end is altered; a read error may explain this. The genes are TRBV7-7 and TRBJ2-6; 7 positions agree with TRBD2. The CDR3 loop spans 18 amino acids. The V gene's germline CDR1 is SSHAT and CDR2 FNYEAQ (reference sequence). CDR3 nucleotide sequence: TGTGCTAGCAGCCTCACCCAAGCGGGAAGCTCTGGGGCCAACGTCCTGACTTTC. Translated, it gives CASSLTQAGSSGANVLTF.

The chain uses TRBV5-5 and TRBJ2-7, with a tentative D call TRBD2 (6 bases). This CDR3 spans 15 amino acids. The germline V gene has CDR1 SGHKS and CDR2 YYEKEE (reference sequence). Trimming took off 2 bases at V and 6 bases at J, with 18 bases between the two ends. In DNA, the CDR3 is TGTGCCAGCAGCTTCGTTACAACGGACGGGGGCGAGCAGTACTTC. Translation gives CASSFVTTDGGEQYF.